The sequence of this T cell receptor (beta chain) was determined in a study of molecular identifiers for immune sequencing clone quantification (dated by TCRdb to about 2018). Study-level background: In a replicate experiment, RNA from around 18,000 or 91,000 naive CD8 T cells was split into five aliquots, four of which were sequenced. The study was a methods study using CD8 T cells to benchmark molecular-identifier clustering-based TCR repertoire sequencing (MIDCIRS) and TCR RNA copy counting. Overall results and qualifications from the work: The naive libraries included spiked-in Jurkat TCR RNA (around 10 copies' worth), and this RNA is not part of the donor repertoire. In CMV-specific effector cells, over 99% of molecules were held by clones above 20 RNA copies, whereas under 1% of molecules were held by such clones in naive cells. Without barcode sub-clustering, chimeric consensus sequences inflated TCR diversity; chimeras reached as high as 47%. Modeling estimated 3 to 3.5 recovered TCR RNA copies per cell, compared with about 10 by digital PCR, which implies roughly 30% capture efficiency. Spiked-in Jurkat TCR RNA equivalent to a single cell was reported to be detectable even among some 910,000 naive CD8 T cells. The sizes of highly expanded clones could end up underestimated when identical TCR molecules share a barcode.

V loses 1 base, J loses 3 bases, and the germline ends lie 21 bases apart. CDR1 and CDR2 were assigned from the germline V gene (reference sequence) as DFQATT and SNEGSKA. The CDR3 numbers 18 residues from cysteine through phenylalanine. The kept DNA is CDR3 alone, 54 bases in frame from the first base. The protocol used for the library was PCR. Sequencing took place on an Illumina HiSeq 4000. Bulk TCR libraries were made following a previously described method, with the TCR primers given in Table S5. The Qiagen AllPrep DNA/RNA kit was used to purify total RNA. Before analysis, reads from multiple sequencing runs of the same library were pooled. Regarding the original processing steps: Only reads with exact TCR constant sequence were kept, trimmed to 150 nt, and grouped by their 12-nt molecular barcodes. Reads inside each barcode group were sub-clustered using a 15% Levenshtein threshold, and a quality-weighted consensus sequence was constructed for each RNA molecule. Non-functional sequences were removed, as were lower-count sequences one edit away from another. Barcode sub-clusters with fewer than 20% of the maximum read count were removed, based on fitting two negative binomial distributions. Using fastp at Q25 and MiXCR, TCRdb reprocessed the public reads and kept productive beta chains. When rows share a CDR3 protein, they turn into one entry using the most common DNA and genes. The V and J calls and clone size come from TCRdb's table, not from the authors' own analysis. The sample table lists about half a million distinct CDR3 sequences, 20% to 25% of them with a count of one. Around 0.86% of the sample lies in the top ten.

This clonotype was detected once. There is no known antigen for this receptor. No much larger clone exists at a distance of one base, and base qualities are not known. A single read makes a weak case. Libraries of naive CD8 T cells were generated from roughly 21,000 to 960,000 sorted cells, with 10%, 30% or 50% of the purified RNA used. Naive CD8 T cells were FACS-sorted as CD8+CD4-CCR7+CD45RA+ on a BD FACSAria II into RLT Plus buffer. Around 10 TCR copies' worth of Jurkat RNA were spiked into about 20,000-1,000,000 naive CD8 T cell samples to test detection sensitivity. Enrichment of CD8 T cells was performed with RosetteSep CD8+ T Cell Enrichment Cocktail and Ficoll-Paque, after which ACK red cell lysis was carried out.

The specimen sequenced was naive CD8+ T cells from blood, with Jurkat cell RNA spiked in. Sample cell subset or site, as interpreted from the label and publication: FACS-sorted CD8+CD4-CCR7+CD45RA+ naive T cells. The sequence came from a human donor in good health. Some libraries in this study had Jurkat cell RNA spiked in. The sequence joins TRBV20-1 to TRBJ2-2; the D gene is perhaps TRBD2, from 6 matching bases. CDR3 sequence: CSARAIGGRLGDTGELFF. The base sequence is TGCAGTGCTAGAGCTATTGGAGGGAGGCTGGGAGACACCGGGGAGCTGTTTTTT.